Below, one T cell receptor (beta chain) is given with its context. It lacks a known antigen. One base away there is no much larger clone; base qualities are not given. Using the deep immunoSEQ assay, TCR CDR3 regions were amplified from genomic DNA by multiplex PCR. Extracted genomic DNA from each cell subset was spread evenly across all wells of several immunoSEQ 96-well plates, with each plate serving as a replicate. For sorted subsets, about 200 ng genomic DNA, equal to tens of thousands of T cell genomes, was loaded into each replicate PCR. Purified libraries were quantified with a Qubit 3.0 fluorometer, sized on a Bioanalyzer 2100, and re-quantified with the KAPA Library Quantification kit. Each immunoSEQ 96-well plate was sequenced on its own single-read 150-cycle Illumina NextSeq 550 flow cell. Per the original workflow: Because the immunoSEQ output included only junctional sequences and no quality scores, the filtering could not be the same as the filtering used for full-length reads. To assign V/J genes and CDR3, sequences were annotated against IMGT germline references using PyIR, a Python wrapper for IgBLAST v1.9. Any read was removed if the V/J assignment was weak (E-value above 1e-6), the CDR3 was missing, or the read contained stop codons, out-of-frame junctions, or ambiguous translated residues. V3J clonotypes were defined as sequences sharing the same inferred V gene, J gene, and CDR3 amino acid sequence. Percentage overlap between repertoires was calculated by dividing the number of shared unique clonotypes by the size of the smaller repertoire. Richness of each repertoire was evaluated using RTK rarefaction, the Chao1 estimator, and Recon v2.1 estimates of unobserved clonotypes. OLGA was used to compute generation probabilities for all TCRbeta clonotypes that the gDNA method yielded from a handful of donors. What TCRdb holds here is the immuneACCESS table cut down to in-frame rearrangements. Part of the clones is not present; checked against another copy, under half of the missing clones reflect an unresolved V gene, and the others are unexplained. That table furnishes V, J and clone size, whereas the DNA furnished D and trimming. This sample has more than 2,000,000 clones in its table, and over 90% of those were observed once. Under 0.45% of the sample is in the top ten clones.

The data belong to a study of shared clonotypes between healthy human individuals (dated by TCRdb to 2020 to 2021). Notes on the research overall: A few men and a couple of women, aged 18 to 49 years, made up the cohort. For each donor, CD4 naive and CD4 memory were each run on three plates, CD8 naive on two plates, and CD8 memory on one plate. To estimate repertoire size and how much clonotypes are shared between individuals, the study performed deep sequencing of blood TCR repertoires from roughly five healthy adults. To increase sequencing depth and limit assay-specific biases, different laboratories used diverse techniques to prepare libraries and sequence TCR repertoires. Per donor, leukapheresis produced somewhere between about 0.85 and 8.9 billion PBMCs.

Study-level results and caveats: Because the study included only a small number of donors, the genetic and exposure-history diversity represented was limited. Larger estimated clonotype richness was generally found for naive subsets than for memory subsets. Even with the large sequencing depth, rarefaction of the sorted-subset datasets indicated that sequencing was incomplete. Only blood was sampled, and tissue TCR repertoires likely differ from those in blood. Across four donors, roughly 5.1% of naive CD4, roughly 3.5% of naive CD8, about 2.3% of memory CD4, and approximately 0.4% of memory CD8 clonotypes were shared. Compared with non-shared clonotypes, clonotypes shared by all four sorted-subset donors had higher generation probabilities. Based on pairwise subsampling, the degree of clonotype sharing among donors was expected to be affected by sequencing depth.

Healthy HIV-negative adults with no recently reported acute infections or vaccinations were included as donors. Every donor was a Caucasian adult living in Nashville, Tennessee, USA. CD4+ T cells were enriched through magnetic negative selection, after which naive cells were positively selected on CD45RA and the remaining negative fraction served as the memory subset. Blood was collected by leukapheresis, and PBMCs were isolated by Ficoll-Histopaque density gradient centrifugation and then cryopreserved in liquid nitrogen vapor phase. Analytical flow cytometry was used to check the purity and quantity of every magnetically sorted T cell population. From each sorted fraction, genomic DNA was isolated and quantified by UV absorbance on a Nanodrop 2000c. V gives up 0 bases and J gives up 8 bases, and the segment between their germline ends measures 17 bases. Measured from the cysteine to the phenylalanine, the CDR3 is 16 residues long. The DNA shown is the 48-base CDR3, in frame from base 1. As encoded in the germline V gene (reference sequence), CDR1 is SGHKS while CDR2 is YYEKEE.

The sample taken for sequencing was naive CD4+ T cells from PBMCs. In light of the paper, this sample's cell subset or site label describes: CD45RA+ positively selected. This sequence was found in a man younger than 35 in good health. Some clones in this sample may be carry-over from other donors' samples. The rearranged chain carries TRBV5-5 and TRBJ1-4; the D segment could be TRBD1, given 5 matching bases. CDR3 region: CASSLEVRRGREKLFF. The nucleotide sequence reads as follows: TGTGCCAGCAGCTTGGAAGTTAGAAGGGGTAGGGAAAAACTGTTTTTT.